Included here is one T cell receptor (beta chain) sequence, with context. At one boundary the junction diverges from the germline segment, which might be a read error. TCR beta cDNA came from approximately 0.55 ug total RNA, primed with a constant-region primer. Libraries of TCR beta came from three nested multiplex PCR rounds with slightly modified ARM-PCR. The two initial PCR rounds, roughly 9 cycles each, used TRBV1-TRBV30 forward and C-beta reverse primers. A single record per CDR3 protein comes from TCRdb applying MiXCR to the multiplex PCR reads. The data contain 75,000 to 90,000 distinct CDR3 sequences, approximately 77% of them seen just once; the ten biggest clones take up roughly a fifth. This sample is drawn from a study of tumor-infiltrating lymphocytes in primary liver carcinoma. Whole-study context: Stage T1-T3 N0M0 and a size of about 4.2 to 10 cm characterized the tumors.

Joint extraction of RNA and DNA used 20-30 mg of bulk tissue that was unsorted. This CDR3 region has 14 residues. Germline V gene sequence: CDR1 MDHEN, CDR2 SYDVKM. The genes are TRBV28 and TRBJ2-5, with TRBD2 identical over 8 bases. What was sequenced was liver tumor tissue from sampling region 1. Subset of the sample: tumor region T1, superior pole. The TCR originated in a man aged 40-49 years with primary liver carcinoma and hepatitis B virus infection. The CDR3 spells CTSSKTSGAETQYF. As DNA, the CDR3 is TGTACCAGCAGCAAAACTAGCGGCGCTGAGACTCAGTACTTC.